This T cell receptor (beta chain) was observed in a study of beta chain features in type 1 diabetes. General study findings and limits: Shortening that was moderate but significant affected the TCRB CDR3s of Type 1 diabetes patients in all four CD4+ subsets.

As to this clone: Its antigen is unknown.

The isolated RNA, all of it, was reverse transcribed, so expressed TCRB transcripts were what got sequenced. Repertoires were generated with immunoSEQ multiplex PCR, while TCRdb's copy carries only in-frame clones and drops some. This sample has roughly 220,000 clones; roughly 16% occur once, and the top ten carry about 0.08%. Blood was drawn once from each donor into heparinised tubes. The draws averaged around 0.12 L. Each of the CD4+ naive, central memory, regulatory and stem cell-like memory populations was sorted via CD45RO/CCR7/CD25/CD127/CD95/CD27. Sequenced input: naive CD4+ T cells from blood. The sequence derives from a man in his thirties or forties with type 1 diabetes.

CDR3 protein: CASAGRLANEQFF. As DNA, the CDR3 is TGTGCCAGTGCGGGTAGACTAGCCAATGAGCAGTTCTTC. This sequence joins TRBV19 and TRBJ2-1; 7 nucleotides agree with TRBD2. CDR1 LNHDA and CDR2 SQIVND come from the germline V gene (reference sequence). This CDR3 comprises 13 residues. The V and J ends lost 8 bases and 6 bases, in that order; junction bases with no gene match: 7.